These 27 T cell receptor beta chains originate from one sample sequenced in a study of T cell changes during pregnancy in multiple sclerosis. Clones were sequenced by immunoSEQ multiplex PCR, and TCRdb holds only the in-frame ones, with some missing. Of some 50,000 clones listed, over 90% are singletons. The sequenced sample was CD8+ T cells from peripheral blood mononuclear cells, obtained in the first trimester of pregnancy. These receptors came from a female donor with multiple sclerosis, enrolled in a pregnancy study.

The CDR3 DNA is TGTGCCAGCAGCTTATCCCCGTACAATGAGCAGTTCTTC. Residues: CASSLSPYNEQFF. V gene TRBV11-1 combines with J gene TRBJ2-1, with D hard to call. The CDR3 runs to 13 residues. CDR1 SGHAT and CDR2 FQDESV come from the germline V gene (reference sequence). V was shortened by 2 bases and J by 4 bases, with 6 bases between the two germline ends.

This rearrangement joins TRBV4-1 to TRBJ2-7; TRBD2 agrees at 8 bases. This CDR3 has 19 residues. Germline loops: CDR1 MGHRA, CDR2 YSYEKL. J lost 4 bases, V lost 5 bases, and 22 bases had no gene match. The CDR3 loop is CASSRGETSVTLGVYEQYF. CDR3 nucleotide sequence: TGCGCCAGCAGCAGAGGCGAGACTAGCGTTACCCTCGGAGTGTACGAGCAGTACTTC.

V gene TRBV7-8 combines with J gene TRBJ2-2; D unclear. The length of the CDR3 is 14 residues. V gave up 0 bases and J gave up 5 bases, with 7 bases separating them. Germline CDR1 reads SGHVS; CDR2 reads FQNEAQ. The CDR3 loop reads CASSLATLTGELFF. Here the CDR3 DNA reads TGTGCCAGCAGCTTAGCGACTCTTACCGGGGAGCTGTTTTTT.

V gene TRBV9 combines with J gene TRBJ2-2; 11 nucleotides agree with TRBD1. The CDR3 covers 17 residues. Per the germline V gene, CDR1 is SGDLS and CDR2 is YYNGEE. Trimming removed 2 bases from V and 3 bases from J; junction bases left unmatched: 6. In nucleotides, the CDR3 is TGTGCCAGCAGCGTTCCCGGACAGGGGGCGGACACCGGGGAGCTGTTTTTT. It specifies CASSVPGQGADTGELFF.

The genes are TRBV27 and TRBJ2-1; D may be TRBD2 (5 bases). Trimming pared 6 bases from V and 3 bases from J, leaving 15 bases between. The CDR3 has 15 amino acids. CDR1 MNHEY and CDR2 SMNVEV come from the germline V gene (reference sequence). CDR3 in amino acids: CASSERVLGYNEQFF. The CDR3 bases are TGTGCCAGCAGCGAGAGGGTATTGGGCTACAATGAGCAGTTCTTC.

Comment on this clone: Mismatch with germline at one junction end may stem from a read error. The chain links TRBV9 to TRBJ2-2; D is uncertain. The CDR3 is made up of 17 amino acids. Germline V CDR1 and CDR2: SGDLS, YYNGEE. The CDR3 is CAGSAPLAMANTGELFF. The CDR3 nucleotides are TGTGCCGGCAGCGCCCCACTTGCAATGGCGAACACCGGGGAGCTGTTTTTT.

The chain is built from TRBV9 and TRBJ2-3; 13 nucleotides match TRBD2. The CDR3 length is 18 residues. Germline V gives CDR1 SGDLS, CDR2 YYNGEE. V was pared by 1 base and J by 4 bases, with 9 bases of the junction left unmatched. In nucleotides, the CDR3 is TGTGCCAGCAGCGTATCTGGGACTAGCGGGAACCCGCCAGATACGCAGTATTTT. Translating gives CASSVSGTSGNPPDTQYF.

This clone was recorded once. The chain carries TRBV19 and TRBJ1-2; D perhaps matches TRBD1 (6 bases). This CDR3 contains 15 residues. V was clipped by 4 bases and J by 0 bases, with 12 bases between them. Per the germline V gene, CDR1 is LNHDA and CDR2 is SQIVND (reference sequence). The CDR3 sequence: CASSNRDKPNYGYTF. As DNA, the CDR3 is TGTGCCAGTAGTAACCGGGACAAACCTAACTATGGCTACACCTTC.

The chain employs TRBV6-5 and TRBJ2-7; 7 nucleotides match TRBD2. Germline V gene lookup returns CDR1 MNHEY and CDR2 SVGAGI. The CDR3 length is 13 residues. Unmatched junction bases numbered 4, after V lost 2 bases and J lost 6 bases. CDR3 protein: CASSYRRGVEQYF. The CDR3 bases are TGTGCCAGCAGTTACCGTCGGGGGGTCGAGCAGTACTTC.

This chain uses TRBV4-3 with TRBJ2-7; 9 nucleotides line up with TRBD1. The ends lost 3 bases at V and 4 bases at J; junction bases unmatched: 10. The CDR3 loop spans 16 amino acids. Germline CDR1 reads LGHNA; CDR2 reads YSLEER. The CDR3 protein is CASSQDETGGFYEQYF. CDR3 in DNA: TGCGCCAGCAGCCAGGATGAGACAGGGGGATTTTACGAGCAGTACTTC.

The chain couples TRBV5-1 to TRBJ1-1, with 7 bases fitting TRBD1. There are 16 residues in the CDR3. The trim removed 4 bases at V and 0 bases at J, leaving 9 bases unmatched. CDR1 is SGHRS and CDR2 is YFSETQ in the germline V gene. The CDR3 region has the DNA TGCGCCAGCAGCCGGGACAGTGAAAAGATGAACACTGAAGCTTTCTTT. It is translated as CASSRDSEKMNTEAFF.

The CDR3 nucleotides read TGTGCCAGCAGCTCCTTAGCGGGAGACTACAATGAGCAGTTCTTC. Translation: CASSSLAGDYNEQFF. The rearrangement joins TRBV7-9 to TRBJ2-1; 9 positions match TRBD2. Germline CDR1 SEHNR, CDR2 FQNEAQ (reference sequence). This CDR3 is 15 amino acids long. Trimming took 4 bases from V and 3 from J; bases not matched to a gene: 4.

This clone was seen once. V usage is TRBV10-3 and J usage is TRBJ2-5, with D possibly TRBD2 on 6 matching bases. Germline loops: CDR1 ENHRY, CDR2 SYGVKD. The CDR3 covers 16 residues. Trimming stripped 0 bases from V and 1 base from J, with 12 bases between. The CDR3 sequence is CAISESSRRAQETQYF. In DNA form, the CDR3 reads TGTGCCATCAGTGAGTCCTCCAGGAGGGCCCAAGAGACCCAGTACTTC.

In DNA, the CDR3 is TGTGCCAGCAGTGCCGTAACTAGCGGGAGGGCCCGAAGACTTTACAATGAGCAGTTCTTC. Amino acid sequence: CASSAVTSGRARRLYNEQFF. The chain couples TRBV6-1 to TRBJ2-1; 13 bases align to TRBD2. V shed 4 bases, J shed 4 bases, and the junction held 16 bases outside the gene matches. CDR1 MNHNS and CDR2 SASEGT come from the germline V gene. This CDR3 spans 20 amino acids.

The rearrangement links TRBV28 to TRBJ1-4, with D perhaps matching TRBD1 (5 bases). The germline CDR1 and CDR2 sequences are MDHEN and SYDVKM. This CDR3 region has 13 residues. V was clipped by 3 bases and J by 8 bases, with 10 bases between them. The CDR3 DNA sequence: TGTGCCAGCAGTTTGGGGCAGGAAGAAAAACTGTTTTTT. Translating gives CASSLGQEEKLFF.

The rearrangement joins TRBV28 to TRBJ1-2; D uncertain. Germline V gene lookup returns CDR1 MDHEN and CDR2 SYDVKM. The CDR3 spans 14 residues. The V gene lost 2 bases and the J gene lost 4 bases, with 11 bases spanning the gap. The CDR3 loop is CASSLGVGGYGYTF. For the CDR3, the DNA is TGTGCCAGCAGTTTAGGAGTCGGAGGCTATGGCTACACCTTC.

V is TRBV28 and J is TRBJ2-7; TRBD1 might be the D (6 bases). There are 14 residues in the CDR3. V dropped 9 bases and J dropped 3 bases, with 18 bases sitting between them. From germline, CDR1 is MDHEN and CDR2 SYDVKM. For the CDR3, the DNA is TGTGCCAGTAGTCTCCGGGACAACTTCTACGAGCAGTACTTC. Residues: CASSLRDNFYEQYF.

V and J are TRBV29-1 and TRBJ1-3; D not resolved. V lost 1 base and J 0 bases, leaving 7 bases between the germline ends. Germline CDR1 SQVTM, CDR2 ANQGSEA. The CDR3 runs 14 residues. The CDR3 nucleotides are TGCAGCGTTGAAGCCGGGGACTCTGGAAACACCATATATTTT. Translation gives CSVEAGDSGNTIYF.

The V and J genes are TRBV5-1 and TRBJ1-1, with D maybe TRBD1 (5 bases). V was shortened by 0 bases and J by 5 bases, with 11 bases between the two germline ends. Germline V gene sequence: CDR1 SGHRS, CDR2 YFSETQ. The CDR3 is 14 residues long. Here the CDR3 DNA reads TGCGCCAGCAGCTTGGTTGGGGGGAATACTGAAGCTTTCTTT. This gives the protein CASSLVGGNTEAFF.

The chain is built from TRBV19 and TRBJ2-1; D unclear. This CDR3 is built from 15 residues. Looked up from germline, CDR1 is LNHDA and CDR2 is SQIVND (reference sequence). The V end was cut by 3 bases, the J end by 0 bases, with 9 bases between. The CDR3 region is CASSIVPSSYNEQFF. The CDR3 DNA follows: TGTGCCAGTAGTATCGTCCCGAGCTCCTACAATGAGCAGTTCTTC.

This sequence joins TRBV21-1 and TRBJ2-1; TRBD1, the table's D call, lacks a check against the DNA. TRBV21-1 is deemed a pseudogene. This CDR3 region has 18 residues. The CDR3 is CASTRPPGRDRAYNEQFF. The CDR3 DNA sequence: TGTGCCAGCACTCGCCCCCCCGGTCGGGACAGGGCATACAATGAGCAGTTCTTC.

This chain links TRBV6-4 with TRBJ2-3, with TRBD1 identical over 9 bases. This CDR3 is 15 amino acids long. CDR1 MRHNA and CDR2 SNTAGT come from the germline V gene. The junction had 6 bases not matched to a gene; V was cut back by 8 bases and J by 0 bases. CDR3 nucleotide sequence: TGTGCCAGCCGGACAGGGGCCGGTAGCACAGATACGCAGTATTTT. This gives the protein CASRTGAGSTDTQYF.

This chain connects TRBV28 to TRBJ2-3; 7 bases agree with TRBD2. Germline lookup yields CDR1 MDHEN and CDR2 SYDVKM. Trimming cost V 3 bases and J 1 base; bases outside gene matches: 7. The CDR3 has 16 residues. The CDR3 here is CASSFGRTVGTDTQYF. The CDR3 region has the DNA TGTGCCAGCAGTTTCGGGAGGACGGTGGGCACAGATACGCAGTATTTT. Combining the CDR3 with reference TRBV28 and TRBJ2-3 gives the whole variable domain DVKVTQSSRYLVKRTGEKVFLECVQDMDHENMFWYRQDPGLGLRLIYFSYDVKMKEKGDIPEGYSVSREKKERFSLILESASTNQTSMYLCASSFGRTVGTDTQYFGPGTRLTVL.

This clone was seen only once. The chain employs TRBV2 and TRBJ2-5; 8 bases line up with TRBD1. This CDR3 comprises 12 residues. V gave up 6 bases and J gave up 5 bases; unmatched junction bases: 2. Germline CDR1 reads SNHLY; CDR2 reads FYNNEI. The CDR3 region has the DNA TGTGCCAGCAGGCAGGGGGCCGAGACCCAGTACTTC. Its translation is CASRQGAETQYF.

This chain joins TRBV19 and TRBJ2-7; TRBD2 is a possible D gene (6 bases). Trimming took off 5 bases at V and 5 bases at J, with 19 bases between the two ends. This CDR3 spans 15 amino acids. Germline V CDR1 and CDR2: LNHDA, SQIVND (reference sequence). The DNA of the CDR3 is TGTGCCAGTAGTGTCCGGGACTCACCCTTGAACGAGCAGTACTTC. Translated: CASSVRDSPLNEQYF.

The V and J genes are TRBV11-2 and TRBJ2-1, with TRBD2 identical over 11 bases. Germline CDR1 is SGHAT and CDR2 is FQNNGV. The CDR3 loop spans 12 amino acids. Germline trimming cut 8 bases from V and 8 bases from J; bases unmatched to any gene: 2. The CDR3: CASSGLADEQFF. The CDR3 DNA follows: TGTGCCAGCTCGGGACTAGCGGATGAGCAGTTCTTC.

The J gene is TRBJ2-7, the V gene TRBV5-1; 10 bases map to TRBD1. The CDR3 totals 15 residues. Unmatched junction bases numbered 6, after V lost 4 bases and J lost 2 bases. Germline V gene data show CDR1 as SGHRS and CDR2 as YFSETQ. This CDR3 reads CASSLGQGLTYEQYF. In nucleotides, the CDR3 is TGCGCCAGCAGCCTGGGACAGGGGCTTACCTACGAGCAGTACTTC.